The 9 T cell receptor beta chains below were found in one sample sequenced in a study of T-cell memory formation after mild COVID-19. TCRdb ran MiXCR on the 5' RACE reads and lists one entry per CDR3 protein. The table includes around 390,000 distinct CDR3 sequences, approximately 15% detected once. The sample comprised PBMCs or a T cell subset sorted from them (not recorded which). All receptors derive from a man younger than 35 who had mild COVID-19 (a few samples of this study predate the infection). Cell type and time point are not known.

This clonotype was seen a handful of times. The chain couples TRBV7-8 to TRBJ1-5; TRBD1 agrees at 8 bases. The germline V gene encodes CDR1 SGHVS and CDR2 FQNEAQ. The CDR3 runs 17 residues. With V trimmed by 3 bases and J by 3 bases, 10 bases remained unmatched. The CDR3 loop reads CASSFSRDRFFNQPQHF. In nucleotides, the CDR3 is TGTGCCAGCAGCTTCAGCCGGGACAGGTTTTTCAATCAGCCCCAGCATTTT.

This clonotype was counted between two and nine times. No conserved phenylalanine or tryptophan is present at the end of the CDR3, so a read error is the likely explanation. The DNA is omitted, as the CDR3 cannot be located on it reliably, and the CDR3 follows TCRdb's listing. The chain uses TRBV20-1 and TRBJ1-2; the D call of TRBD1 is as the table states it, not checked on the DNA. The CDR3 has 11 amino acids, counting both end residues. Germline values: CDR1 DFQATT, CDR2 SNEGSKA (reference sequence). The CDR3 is CSARAPAGDFL.

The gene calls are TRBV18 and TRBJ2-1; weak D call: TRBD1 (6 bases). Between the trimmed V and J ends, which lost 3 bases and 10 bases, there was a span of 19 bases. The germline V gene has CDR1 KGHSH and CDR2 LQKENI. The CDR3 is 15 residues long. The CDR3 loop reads CASSPSTHRVWEQFF. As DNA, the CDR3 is TGTGCCAGCTCACCGTCTACCCACAGGGTATGGGAGCAGTTCTTC.

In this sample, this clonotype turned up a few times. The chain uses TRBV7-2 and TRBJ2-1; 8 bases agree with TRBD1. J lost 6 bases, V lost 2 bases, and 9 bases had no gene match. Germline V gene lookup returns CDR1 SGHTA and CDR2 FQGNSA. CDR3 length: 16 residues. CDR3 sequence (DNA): TGTGCCAGCAGCTTATGGGGACAGGCGTCCGTCAATGAGCAGTTCTTC. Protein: CASSLWGQASVNEQFF.

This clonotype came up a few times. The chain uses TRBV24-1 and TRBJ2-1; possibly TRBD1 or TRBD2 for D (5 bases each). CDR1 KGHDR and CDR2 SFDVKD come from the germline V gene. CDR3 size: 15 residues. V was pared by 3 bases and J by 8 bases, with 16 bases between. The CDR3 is CATSDPPPRDHEQFF. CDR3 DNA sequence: TGTGCCACCAGTGATCCCCCCCCCAGGGACCATGAGCAGTTCTTC.

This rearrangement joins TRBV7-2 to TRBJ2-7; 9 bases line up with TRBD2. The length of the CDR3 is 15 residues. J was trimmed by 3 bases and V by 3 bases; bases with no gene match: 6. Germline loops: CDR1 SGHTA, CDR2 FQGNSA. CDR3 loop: CASSLSLLAGYEQYV. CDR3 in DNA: TGTGCCAGCAGCTTGAGTCTACTAGCGGGCTACGAGCAGTACGTC.

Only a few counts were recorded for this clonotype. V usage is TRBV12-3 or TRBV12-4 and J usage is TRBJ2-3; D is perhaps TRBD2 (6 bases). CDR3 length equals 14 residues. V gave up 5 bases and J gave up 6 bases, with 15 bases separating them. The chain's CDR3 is CASSLGSLGDTQYF. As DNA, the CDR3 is TGTGCCAGCAGTCTCGGGAGTCTCGGGGATACGCAGTATTTT.

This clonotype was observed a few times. The CDR3 spells CASSPRQGPGNEQFF. The CDR3 DNA is TGCGCCAGCAGCCCCCGTCAGGGGCCCGGCAATGAGCAGTTCTTC. The rearrangement uses TRBV4-3 and TRBJ2-1; weak D call: TRBD1 (6 bases). There are 15 residues in the CDR3. Looked up from germline, CDR1 is LGHNA and CDR2 is YSLEER. The V end was cut by 4 bases, the J end by 6 bases, with 16 bases between.

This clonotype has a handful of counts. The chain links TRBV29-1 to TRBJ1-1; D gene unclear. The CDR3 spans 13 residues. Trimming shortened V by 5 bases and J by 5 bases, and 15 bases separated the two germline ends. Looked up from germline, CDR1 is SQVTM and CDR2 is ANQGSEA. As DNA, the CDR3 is TGCAGCGTTAGTGACCACCCGGGGACTGAAGCTTTCTTT. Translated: CSVSDHPGTEAFF. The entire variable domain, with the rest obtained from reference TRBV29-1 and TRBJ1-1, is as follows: SAVISQKPSRDICQRGTSLTIQCQVDSQVTMMFWYRQQPGQSLTLIATANQGSEATYESGFVIDKFPISRPNLTFSTLTVSNMSPEDSSIYLCSVSDHPGTEAFFGQGTRLTVV.